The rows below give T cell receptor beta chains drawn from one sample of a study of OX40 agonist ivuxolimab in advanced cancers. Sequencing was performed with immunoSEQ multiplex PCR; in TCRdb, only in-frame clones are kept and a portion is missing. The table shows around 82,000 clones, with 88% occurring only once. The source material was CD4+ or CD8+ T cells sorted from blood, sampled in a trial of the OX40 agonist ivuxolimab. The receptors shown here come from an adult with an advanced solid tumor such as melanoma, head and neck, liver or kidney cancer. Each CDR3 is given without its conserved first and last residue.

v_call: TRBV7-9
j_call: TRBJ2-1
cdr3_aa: ASSLTSGGPWDEQF

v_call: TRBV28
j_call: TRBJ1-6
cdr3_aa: ASSFPGQGGNSPLH

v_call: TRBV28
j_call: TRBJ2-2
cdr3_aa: ASPGTSGISNTGELF

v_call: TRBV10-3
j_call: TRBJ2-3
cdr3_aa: AISDRRLVSPDTQY

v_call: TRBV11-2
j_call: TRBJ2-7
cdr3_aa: ASSLAATSGS

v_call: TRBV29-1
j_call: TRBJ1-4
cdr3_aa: SVGQGLEKLF

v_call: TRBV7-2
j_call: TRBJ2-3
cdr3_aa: ASSPSGAGAITDTQY

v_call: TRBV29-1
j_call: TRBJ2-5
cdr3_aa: SVERGGGGRAMETQY

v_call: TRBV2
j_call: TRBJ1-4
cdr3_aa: ASSEGTLRGNEKLF

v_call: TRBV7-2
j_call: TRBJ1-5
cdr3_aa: ASSTGRENQPQH

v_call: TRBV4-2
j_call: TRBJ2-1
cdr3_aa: ASSQERAIQF

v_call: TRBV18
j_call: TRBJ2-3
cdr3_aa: TSPGARSDTQY

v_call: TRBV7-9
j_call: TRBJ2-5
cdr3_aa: ASSLRTGSQETQY

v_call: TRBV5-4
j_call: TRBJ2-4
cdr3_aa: ASSSALGPAETGIQY